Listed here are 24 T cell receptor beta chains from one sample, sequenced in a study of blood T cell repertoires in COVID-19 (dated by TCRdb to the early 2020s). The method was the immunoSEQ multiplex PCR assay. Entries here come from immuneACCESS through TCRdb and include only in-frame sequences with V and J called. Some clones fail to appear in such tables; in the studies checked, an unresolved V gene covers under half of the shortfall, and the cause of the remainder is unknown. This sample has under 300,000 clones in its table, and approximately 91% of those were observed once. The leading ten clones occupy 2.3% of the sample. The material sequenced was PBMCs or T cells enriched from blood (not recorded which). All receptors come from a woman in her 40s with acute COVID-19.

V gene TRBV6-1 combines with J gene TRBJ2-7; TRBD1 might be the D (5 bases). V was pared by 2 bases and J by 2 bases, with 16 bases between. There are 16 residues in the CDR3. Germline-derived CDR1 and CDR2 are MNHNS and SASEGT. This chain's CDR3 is CASSERRIGATYEQYF. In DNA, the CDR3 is TGTGCCAGCAGTGAAAGAAGGATAGGGGCCACCTACGAGCAGTACTTC.

CDR3: CSASRPAGNTEAFF. The CDR3 nucleotides are TGCAGTGCTAGTAGACCGGCGGGTAACACTGAAGCTTTCTTT. The chain carries TRBV20-1 and TRBJ1-1, with no clear D. With 3 bases removed from V and 2 bases from J, the gap between germline ends came to 13 bases. Germline loops: CDR1 DFQATT, CDR2 SNEGSKA (reference sequence). The CDR3 has 14 residues.

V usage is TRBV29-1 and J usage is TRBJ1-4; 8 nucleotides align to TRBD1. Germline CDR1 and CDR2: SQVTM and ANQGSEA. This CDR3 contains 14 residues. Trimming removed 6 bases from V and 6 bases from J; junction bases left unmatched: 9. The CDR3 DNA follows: TGCAGCGTGGTGGATACAGGGGGAGATGAAAAACTGTTTTTT. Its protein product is CSVVDTGGDEKLFF.

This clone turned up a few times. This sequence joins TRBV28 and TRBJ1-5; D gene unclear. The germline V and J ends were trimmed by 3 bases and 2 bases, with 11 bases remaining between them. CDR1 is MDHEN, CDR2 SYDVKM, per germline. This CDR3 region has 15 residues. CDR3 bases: TGTGCCAGCAGTTTTGCATCTCGGGGCAATCAGCCCCAGCATTTT. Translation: CASSFASRGNQPQHF.

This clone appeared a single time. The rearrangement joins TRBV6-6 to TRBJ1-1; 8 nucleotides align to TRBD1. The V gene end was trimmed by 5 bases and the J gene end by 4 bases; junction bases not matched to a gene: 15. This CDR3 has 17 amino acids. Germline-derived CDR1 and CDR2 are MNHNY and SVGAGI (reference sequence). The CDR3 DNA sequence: TGTGCCAGCAGTCAAAACCCGGACAGGGCCTGGAGCACTGAAGCTTTCTTT. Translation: CASSQNPDRAWSTEAFF.

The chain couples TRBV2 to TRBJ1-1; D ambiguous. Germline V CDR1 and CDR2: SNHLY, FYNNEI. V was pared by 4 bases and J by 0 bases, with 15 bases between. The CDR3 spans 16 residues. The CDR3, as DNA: TGTGCCAGCAGTGCTCATGGGAGTGAAATGAACACTGAAGCTTTCTTT. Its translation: CASSAHGSEMNTEAFF.

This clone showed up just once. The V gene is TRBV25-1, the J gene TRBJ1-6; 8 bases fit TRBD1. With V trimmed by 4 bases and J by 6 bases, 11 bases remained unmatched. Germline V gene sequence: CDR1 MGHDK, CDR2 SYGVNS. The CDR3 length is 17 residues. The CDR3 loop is CASSALDRGNSNSPLHF. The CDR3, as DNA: TGTGCCAGCAGTGCGCTTGACAGGGGAAATAGTAATTCACCCCTCCACTTT.

CDR3 residues: CASSIRRTGAYEQYF. The CDR3 nucleotides are TGTGCCAGTAGTATCCGTCGGACAGGGGCCTACGAGCAGTACTTC. The J gene is TRBJ2-7, the V gene TRBV19, with 9 bases aligning to TRBD1. Germline CDR1 LNHDA, CDR2 SQIVND (reference sequence). The V segment lost 3 bases and the J segment 2 bases; nucleotides outside the gene matches: 5. The CDR3 loop spans 15 amino acids.

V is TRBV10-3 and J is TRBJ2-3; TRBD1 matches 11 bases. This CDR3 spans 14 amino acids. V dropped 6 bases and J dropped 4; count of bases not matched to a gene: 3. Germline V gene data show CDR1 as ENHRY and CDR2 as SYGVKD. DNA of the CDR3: TGTGCCATCAGCAGGACAGGGGGCGCAGATACGCAGTATTTT. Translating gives CAISRTGGADTQYF.

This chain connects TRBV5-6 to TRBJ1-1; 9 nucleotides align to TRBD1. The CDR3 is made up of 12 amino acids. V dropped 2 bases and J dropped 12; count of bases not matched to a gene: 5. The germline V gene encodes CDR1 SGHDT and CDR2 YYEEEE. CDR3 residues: CASSLYGQGSFF. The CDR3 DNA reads TGTGCCAGCAGCTTATATGGACAGGGGTCTTTCTTT.

CDR3 DNA sequence: TGTGCCAGCAGCTCGGGACAGGCGCGCTATGGCTACACCTTC. This sequence encodes CASSSGQARYGYTF. The V call is TRBV7-2, the J call TRBJ1-2; 8 positions agree with TRBD1. The ends lost 4 bases at V and 4 bases at J; junction bases unmatched: 5. The CDR3 has 14 amino acids. Germline assignment: CDR1 SGHTA and CDR2 FQGNSA.

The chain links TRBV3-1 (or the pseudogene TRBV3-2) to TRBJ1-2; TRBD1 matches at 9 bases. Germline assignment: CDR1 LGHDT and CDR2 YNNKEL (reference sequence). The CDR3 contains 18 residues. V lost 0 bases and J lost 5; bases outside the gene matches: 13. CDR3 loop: CASSQEGSRGTGNYGYTF. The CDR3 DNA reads TGTGCCAGCAGCCAAGAAGGTAGTCGGGGGACAGGGAATTATGGCTACACCTTC.

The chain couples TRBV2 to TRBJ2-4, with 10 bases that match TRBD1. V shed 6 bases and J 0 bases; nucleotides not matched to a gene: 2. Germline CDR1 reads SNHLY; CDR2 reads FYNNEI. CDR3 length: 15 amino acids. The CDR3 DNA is TGTGCCAGCAGGGGACAGGGGCTAGCCAAAAACATTCAGTACTTC. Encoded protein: CASRGQGLAKNIQYF.

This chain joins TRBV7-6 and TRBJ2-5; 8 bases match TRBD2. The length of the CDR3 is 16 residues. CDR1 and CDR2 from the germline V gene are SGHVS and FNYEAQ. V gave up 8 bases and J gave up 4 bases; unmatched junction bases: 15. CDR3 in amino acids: CASGDPGGDEGETQYF. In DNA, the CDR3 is TGTGCCAGCGGCGACCCGGGGGGGGACGAGGGAGAGACCCAGTACTTC. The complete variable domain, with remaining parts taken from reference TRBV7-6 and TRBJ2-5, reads GAGVSQSPRYKVTKRGQDVALRCDPISGHVSLYWYRQALGQGPEFLTYFNYEAQQDKSGLPNDRFSAERPEGSISTLTIQRTEQRDSAMYRCASGDPGGDEGETQYFGPGTRLLVL.

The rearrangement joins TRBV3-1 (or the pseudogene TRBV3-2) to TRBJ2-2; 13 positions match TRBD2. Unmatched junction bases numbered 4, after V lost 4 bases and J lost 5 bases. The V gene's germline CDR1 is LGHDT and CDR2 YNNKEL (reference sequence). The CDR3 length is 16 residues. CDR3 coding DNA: TGTGCCAGCAGCCCGTGGACTAGCGGGGGAACCGGGGAGCTGTTTTTT. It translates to CASSPWTSGGTGELFF.

CDR3 in amino acids: CASSGDRENEKLFF. The CDR3 coding sequence is TGTGCCAGTAGCGGGGACAGGGAAAATGAAAAACTGTTTTTT. V gene TRBV19 combines with J gene TRBJ1-4; TRBD1 matches 9 bases. V shed 6 bases and J 5 bases; nucleotides not matched to a gene: 4. CDR1 is LNHDA, CDR2 SQIVND, per germline (reference sequence). The length of the CDR3 is 14 residues.

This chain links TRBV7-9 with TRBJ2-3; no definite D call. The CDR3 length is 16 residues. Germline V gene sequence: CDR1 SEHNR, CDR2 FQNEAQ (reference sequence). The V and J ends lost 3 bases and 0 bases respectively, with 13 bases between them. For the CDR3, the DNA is TGTGCCAGCAGCTTGGAGTACGAGACTAGCACAGATACGCAGTATTTT. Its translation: CASSLEYETSTDTQYF. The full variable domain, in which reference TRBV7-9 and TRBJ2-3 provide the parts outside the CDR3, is DTGVSQNPRHKITKRGQNVTFRCDPISEHNRLYWYRQTLGQGPEFLTYFQNEAQLEKSRLLSDRFSAERPKGSFSTLEIQRTEQGDSAMYLCASSLEYETSTDTQYFGPGTRLTVL.

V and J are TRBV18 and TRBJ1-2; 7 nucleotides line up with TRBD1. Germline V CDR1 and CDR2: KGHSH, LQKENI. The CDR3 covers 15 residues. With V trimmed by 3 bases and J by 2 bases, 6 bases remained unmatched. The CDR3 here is CASSPETGANYGYTF. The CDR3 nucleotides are TGTGCCAGCTCACCCGAAACAGGGGCCAACTATGGCTACACCTTC.

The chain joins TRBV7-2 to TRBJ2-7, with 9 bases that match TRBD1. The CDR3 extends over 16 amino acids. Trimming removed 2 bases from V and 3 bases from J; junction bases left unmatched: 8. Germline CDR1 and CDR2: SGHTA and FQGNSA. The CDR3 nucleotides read TGTGCCAGCAGCTTACAAGGGACAGGGATATACTACGAGCAGTACTTC. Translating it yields CASSLQGTGIYYEQYF.

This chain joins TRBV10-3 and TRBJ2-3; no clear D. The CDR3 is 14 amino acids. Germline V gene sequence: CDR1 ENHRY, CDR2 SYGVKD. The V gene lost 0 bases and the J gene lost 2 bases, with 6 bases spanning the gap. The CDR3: CAISESRSTDTQYF. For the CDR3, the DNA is TGTGCCATCAGTGAGTCGAGGTCCACAGATACGCAGTATTTT.

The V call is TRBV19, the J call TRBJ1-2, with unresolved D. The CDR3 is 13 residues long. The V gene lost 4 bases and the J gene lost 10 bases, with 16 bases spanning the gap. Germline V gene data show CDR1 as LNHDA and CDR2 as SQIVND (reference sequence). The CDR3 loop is CASSTAAVISYTF. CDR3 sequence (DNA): TGTGCCAGTAGTACGGCGGCGGTAATATCCTACACCTTC. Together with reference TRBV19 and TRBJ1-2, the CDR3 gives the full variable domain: DGGITQSPKYLFRKEGQNVTLSCEQNLNHDAMYWYRQDPGQGLRLIYYSQIVNDFQKGDIAEGYSVSREKKESFPLTVTSAQKNPTAFYLCASSTAAVISYTFGSGTRLTVV.

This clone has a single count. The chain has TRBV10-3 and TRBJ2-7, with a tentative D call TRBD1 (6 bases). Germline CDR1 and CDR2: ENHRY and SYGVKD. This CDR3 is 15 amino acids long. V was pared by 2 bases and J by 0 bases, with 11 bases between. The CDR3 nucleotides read TGTGCCATCAGTGAGGAGGGGACAAACTCCTACGAGCAGTACTTC. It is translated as CAISEEGTNSYEQYF.

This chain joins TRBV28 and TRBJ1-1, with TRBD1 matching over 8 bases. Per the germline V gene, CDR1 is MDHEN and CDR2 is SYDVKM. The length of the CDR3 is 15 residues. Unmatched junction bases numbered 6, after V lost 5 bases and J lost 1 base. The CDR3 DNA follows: TGTGCCAGCAGTGTCGTCGGGACAGGGAACACTGAAGCTTTCTTT. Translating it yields CASSVVGTGNTEAFF.

CDR3 sequence reads: CASSQVRSWETQYF. The CDR3 DNA reads as TGCGCCAGCAGCCAAGTGAGGTCGTGGGAGACCCAGTACTTC. The chain joins TRBV4-1 to TRBJ2-5; no definite D call. Trimming left V 1 base short and J 5 bases short, with 11 bases between. In germline, CDR1 is MGHRA, CDR2 YSYEKL. This CDR3 comprises 14 residues.